The present TCR beta chain was sequenced within a study of regulatory T cells in long-lasting Graves disease. For TCR beta, libraries came from iRepertoire HTBI primers and Arm-PCR of CDR3 regions. TCRdb passed the multiplex PCR reads through MiXCR, listing each CDR3 protein once. The sample shows under 450,000 distinct CDR3 sequences, approximately 23% of them seen only once. Time point in this sample: persistent/refractory GD, antithyroid drugs over 5 years with positive TRAb. The TCR library used RNA extracted from PBMCs. It was by American Thyroid Association guidelines that Graves' disease was diagnosed. Per germline, CDR1 MDHEN and CDR2 SYDVKM. The CDR3 is 16 residues long. There are a few counts of this clonotype. One end of the junction does not line up with germline, which may come from a read error.

J is TRBJ2-6 and V is TRBV28; possible D gene TRBD1, 6 bases. This receptor was identified in a woman aged 40 to 50 with Graves disease. Sample: peripheral blood mononuclear cells (PBMCs), taken when the disease was refractory, from a patient treated with antithyroid drugs. CDR3 nucleotide sequence: TGTGCCAACAGTGATACCAGGGGTTCCGGGGCCAACGTCCTGACTTTC. This encodes CANSDTRGSGANVLTF.